This T cell receptor (beta chain) was recorded in a study of metastatic and nonmetastatic thyroid tumors. In the authors' methods: In papillary thyroid cancer, a distant-metastasis classifier was built using CDR3 differences across clinicopathological groups. Through MiXCR, TCRdb re-clonotyped the PCR reads. These V and J calls rely on TCRdb rather than the paper's analysis. The sample holds about 19,000 clones, about 23% seen once. All patients were treatment-naive before thyroid surgery. The ends lost 5 bases at V and 4 bases at J; junction bases unmatched: 9. This CDR3 contains 16 residues. Per the germline V gene, CDR1 is SEHNR and CDR2 is FQNEAQ (reference sequence). In its sample, this clone was seen many times.

The source is a male donor with papillary thyroid cancer or a benign thyroid nodule (not recorded which). Some clones in this sample may be carry-over from other donors' samples. Sequencing used tumor tissue. J is TRBJ2-3 and V is TRBV7-9; the match to TRBD2 covers 10 bases. The CDR3 here is CASSPYLAGVSDTQYF. The CDR3 DNA follows: TGTGCCAGCAGCCCATATCTAGCGGGAGTCTCAGATACGCAGTATTTT.